This T cell receptor beta chain was recorded in a study of blood T cell repertoires in COVID-19. The data were produced by immunoSEQ multiplex PCR, yet TCRdb's version contains in-frame clones alone and is incomplete. The repertoire holds some 160,000 clones, with 84% as singletons. In Cohort 3, a recovered donor had either two negative PCRs, clearance, or symptom resolution. CDR3 size: 15 residues. Per the germline V gene, CDR1 is MNHEY and CDR2 is SVGAGI. The junction had 10 bases not matched to a gene; V was cut back by 7 bases and J by 7 bases. This receptor was identified in a woman aged 45-65 years who had recovered from COVID-19. This chain joins TRBV6-5 and TRBJ2-1; 10 positions match TRBD1. The sequencing sample was made of PBMCs or T cells enriched from blood (not recorded which). The CDR3 reads CASIPRDRGVNEQFF. The CDR3 coding sequence is TGTGCCAGCATCCCCCGGGACAGGGGTGTAAATGAGCAGTTCTTC.